The entry that follows covers one TCR beta chain sequence. This specimen belongs to a study of T cell responses to AZD1222 COVID-19 vaccine. The repertoire was sequenced with immunoSEQ multiplex PCR; TCRdb's copy has only in-frame clones and lacks some. This table has around 120,000 clones, 70% to 85% appearing once. Trimming left V 6 bases short and J 1 base short, with 13 bases between. CDR3 length: 14 residues. Germline CDR1 is SGHVS and CDR2 is FQNEAQ. The chain has TRBV7-8 and TRBJ2-7; a possible D gene is TRBD2 (7 bases). The TCR originated in an adult in good health. The sequences come from peripheral blood, collected on day 0 of AZD1222 vaccination. The CDR3 coding sequence is TGTGCCAGCAGTGTTGGGGGGGCTTCCTACGAGCAGTACTTC. Protein product: CASSVGGASYEQYF.